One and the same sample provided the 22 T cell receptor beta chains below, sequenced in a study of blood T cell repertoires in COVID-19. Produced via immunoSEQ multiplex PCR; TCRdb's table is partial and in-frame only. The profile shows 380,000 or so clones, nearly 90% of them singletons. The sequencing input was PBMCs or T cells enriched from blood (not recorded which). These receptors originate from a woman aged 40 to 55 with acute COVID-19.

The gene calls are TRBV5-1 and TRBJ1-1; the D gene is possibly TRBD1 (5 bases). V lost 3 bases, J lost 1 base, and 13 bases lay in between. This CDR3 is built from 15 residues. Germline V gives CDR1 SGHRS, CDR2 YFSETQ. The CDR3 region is CASSSGYQRNTEAFF. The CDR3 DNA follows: TGCGCCAGCAGCTCAGGGTATCAGCGGAACACTGAAGCTTTCTTT.

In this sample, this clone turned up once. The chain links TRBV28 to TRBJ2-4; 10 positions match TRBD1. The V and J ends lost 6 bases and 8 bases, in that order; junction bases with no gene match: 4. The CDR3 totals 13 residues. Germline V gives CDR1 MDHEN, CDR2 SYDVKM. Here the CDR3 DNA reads TGTGCCAGCAGACGGACAGGGGGTTACATTCAGTACTTC. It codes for CASRRTGGYIQYF.

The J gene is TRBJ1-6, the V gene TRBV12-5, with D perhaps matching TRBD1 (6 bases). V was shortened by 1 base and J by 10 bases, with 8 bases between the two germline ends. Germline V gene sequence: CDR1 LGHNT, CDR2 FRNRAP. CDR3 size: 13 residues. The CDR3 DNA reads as TGTGCTAGTGGTTTGGACGACAGGTCACCCCTCCACTTT. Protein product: CASGLDDRSPLHF.

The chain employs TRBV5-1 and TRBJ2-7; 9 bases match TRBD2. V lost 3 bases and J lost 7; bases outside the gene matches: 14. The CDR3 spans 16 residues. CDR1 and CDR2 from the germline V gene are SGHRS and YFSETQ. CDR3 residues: CASSSTGGGAVREQYF. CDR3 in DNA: TGCGCCAGCAGCTCTACCGGCGGGGGGGCCGTCCGGGAGCAGTACTTC.

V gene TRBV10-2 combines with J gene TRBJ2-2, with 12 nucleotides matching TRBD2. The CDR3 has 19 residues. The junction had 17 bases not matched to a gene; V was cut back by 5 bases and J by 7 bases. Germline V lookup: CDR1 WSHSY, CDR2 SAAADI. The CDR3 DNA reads TGCGCCAGCAGTTCTTACACCCCTAGCGGGGGGGCTTATATCGGGGAGCTGTTTTTT. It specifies CASSSYTPSGGAYIGELFF.

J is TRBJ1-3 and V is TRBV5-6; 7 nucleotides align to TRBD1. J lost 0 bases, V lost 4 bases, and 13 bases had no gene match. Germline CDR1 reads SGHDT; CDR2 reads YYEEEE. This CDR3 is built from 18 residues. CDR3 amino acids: CASSRTGGLISSGNTIYF. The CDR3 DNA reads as TGTGCCAGCAGCCGGACAGGTGGACTTATCTCCTCTGGAAACACCATATATTTT.

Written as DNA, the CDR3 is TGTGCCAGCAGTTGGGGACAGGGAGAAAAACTGTTTTTT. Translation gives CASSWGQGEKLFF. The chain employs TRBV27 and TRBJ1-4; 9 positions match TRBD1. In germline, CDR1 is MNHEY, CDR2 SMNVEV (reference sequence). This CDR3 is 13 amino acids long. The V segment lost 4 bases and the J segment 8 bases; nucleotides outside the gene matches: 2.

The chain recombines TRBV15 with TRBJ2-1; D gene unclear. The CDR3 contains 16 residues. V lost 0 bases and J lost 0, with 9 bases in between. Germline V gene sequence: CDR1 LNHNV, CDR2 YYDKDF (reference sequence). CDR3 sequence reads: CATSRDADRSYNEQFF. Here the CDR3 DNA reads TGTGCCACCAGCAGAGACGCAGATCGCTCCTACAATGAGCAGTTCTTC.

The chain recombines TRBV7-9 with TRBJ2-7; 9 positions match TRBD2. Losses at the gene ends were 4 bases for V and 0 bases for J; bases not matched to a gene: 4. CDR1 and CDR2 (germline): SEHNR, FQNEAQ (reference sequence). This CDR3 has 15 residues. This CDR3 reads CASSSLAGSSYEQYF. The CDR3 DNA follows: TGTGCCAGCAGCTCCCTAGCGGGGAGCTCCTACGAGCAGTACTTC.

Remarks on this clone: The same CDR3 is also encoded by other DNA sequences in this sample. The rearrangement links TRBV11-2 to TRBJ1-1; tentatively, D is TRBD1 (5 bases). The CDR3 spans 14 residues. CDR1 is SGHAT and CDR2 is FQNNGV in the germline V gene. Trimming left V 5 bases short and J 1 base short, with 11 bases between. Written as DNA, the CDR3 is TGTGCCAGCAGCCAGGGACTTACGAACACTGAAGCTTTCTTT. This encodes CASSQGLTNTEAFF.

DNA of the CDR3: TGTGCCAGAGCCGCGGGTCAGCCCCAGCATTTT. Translation: CARAAGQPQHF. The gene calls are TRBV25-1 and TRBJ1-5; D ambiguous. The CDR3 consists of 11 residues. The germline gives CDR1 MGHDK, CDR2 SYGVNS. V dropped 9 bases and J dropped 6 bases, with 9 bases sitting between them.

Here the CDR3 reads CASNRQGGVAGELFF. The CDR3 region has the DNA TGTGCCAGCAACCGCCAGGGGGGAGTCGCCGGGGAGCTGTTTTTT. This chain joins TRBV9 and TRBJ2-2; TRBD1 is a possible D gene (7 bases). V was cut by 6 bases and J by 6 bases, with 18 bases left in between. Per germline, CDR1 SGDLS and CDR2 YYNGEE. The CDR3 totals 15 residues.

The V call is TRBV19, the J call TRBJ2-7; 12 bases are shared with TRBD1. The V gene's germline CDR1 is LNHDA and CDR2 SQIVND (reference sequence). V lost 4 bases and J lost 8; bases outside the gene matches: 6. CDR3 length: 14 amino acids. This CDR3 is CASSRGTGGDQQYF. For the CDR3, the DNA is TGTGCCAGTAGTAGAGGGACAGGGGGCGACCAGCAGTACTTC.

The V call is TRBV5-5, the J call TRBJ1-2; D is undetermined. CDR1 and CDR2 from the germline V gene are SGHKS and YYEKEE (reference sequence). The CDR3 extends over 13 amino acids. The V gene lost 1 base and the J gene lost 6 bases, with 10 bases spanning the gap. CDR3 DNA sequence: TGTGCCAGCAGCTTGTCCCCCGGGAATGGCTACACCTTC. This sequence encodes CASSLSPGNGYTF.

The CDR3 spells CASSSGTGRNTEAFF. CDR3 DNA: TGTGCCAGCAGCTCCGGGACAGGGCGGAACACTGAAGCTTTCTTT. J is TRBJ1-1 and V is TRBV11-2, with TRBD1 identical over 9 bases. The trim removed 4 bases at V and 1 base at J, leaving 4 bases unmatched. This CDR3 has 15 amino acids. Germline V gene data show CDR1 as SGHAT and CDR2 as FQNNGV.

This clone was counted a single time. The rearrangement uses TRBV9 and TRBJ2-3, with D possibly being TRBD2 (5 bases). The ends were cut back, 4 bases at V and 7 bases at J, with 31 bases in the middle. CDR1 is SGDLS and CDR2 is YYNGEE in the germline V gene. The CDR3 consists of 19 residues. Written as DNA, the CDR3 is TGTGCCAGCAGCCCCCAAACACGGGAAAAGGGTACGGGGATGAATACGCAGTATTTT. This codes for CASSPQTREKGTGMNTQYF. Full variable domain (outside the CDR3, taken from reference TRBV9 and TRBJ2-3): DSGVTQTPKHLITATGQRVTLRCSPRSGDLSVYWYQQSLDQGLQFLIQYYNGEERAKGNILERFSAQQFPDLHSELNLSSLELGDSALYFCASSPQTREKGTGMNTQYFGPGTRLTVL.

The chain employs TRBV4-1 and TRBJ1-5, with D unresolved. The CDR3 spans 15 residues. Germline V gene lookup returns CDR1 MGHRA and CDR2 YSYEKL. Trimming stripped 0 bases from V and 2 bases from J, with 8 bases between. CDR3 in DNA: TGCGCCAGCAGCCAAGACAGGTTGGGCAATCAGCCCCAGCATTTT. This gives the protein CASSQDRLGNQPQHF.

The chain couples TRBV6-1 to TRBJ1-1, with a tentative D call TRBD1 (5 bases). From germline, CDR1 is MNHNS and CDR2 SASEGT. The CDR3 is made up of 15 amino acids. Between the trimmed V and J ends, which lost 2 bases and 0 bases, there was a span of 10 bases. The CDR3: CASSELGGVNTEAFF. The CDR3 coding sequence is TGTGCCAGCAGTGAACTTGGGGGGGTGAACACTGAAGCTTTCTTT.

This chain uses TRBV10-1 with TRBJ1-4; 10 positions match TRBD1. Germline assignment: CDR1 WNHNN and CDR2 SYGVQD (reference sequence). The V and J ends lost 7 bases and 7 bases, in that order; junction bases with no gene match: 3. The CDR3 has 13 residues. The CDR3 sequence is CASTGQGGEKLFF. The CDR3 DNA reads TGCGCCAGCACCGGACAGGGGGGTGAAAAACTGTTTTTT.

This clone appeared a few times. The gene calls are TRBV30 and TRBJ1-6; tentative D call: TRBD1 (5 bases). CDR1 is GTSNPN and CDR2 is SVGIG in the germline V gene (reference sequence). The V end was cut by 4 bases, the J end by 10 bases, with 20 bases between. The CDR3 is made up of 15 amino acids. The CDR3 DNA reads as TGTGCCTGGACTACCGCCGGAGGGGTAGGGTCACCCCTCCACTTT. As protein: CAWTTAGGVGSPLHF.

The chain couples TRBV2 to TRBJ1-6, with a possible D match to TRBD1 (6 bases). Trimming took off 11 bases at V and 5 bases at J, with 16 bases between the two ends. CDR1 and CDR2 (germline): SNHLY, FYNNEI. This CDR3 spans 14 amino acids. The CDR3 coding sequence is TGTGCCTGCGACCGACAGGCGAATAATTCACCCCTCCACTTT. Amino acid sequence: CACDRQANNSPLHF.

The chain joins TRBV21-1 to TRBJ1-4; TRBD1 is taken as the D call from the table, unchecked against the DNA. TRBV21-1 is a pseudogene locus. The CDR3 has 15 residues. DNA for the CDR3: TGTGCCAGCAGCTTGCCCGGGACAGGTAATGAAAAACTGTTTTTT. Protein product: CASSLPGTGNEKLFF.